This is a list of T cell receptor beta chains from one sample in a study of cytotoxic CD8 clonotypes in ibrutinib-treated CLL. Produced via immunoSEQ multiplex PCR; TCRdb's table is partial and in-frame only. The data show around 20,000 clones, roughly 70% seen once. This specimen consisted of PBMCs, obtained after 24 months of ibrutinib treatment. All receptors derive from a human donor with chronic lymphocytic leukemia. Each CDR3 is given with its conserved first and last residue. Each record gives: clone size, J gene, V gene, D gene, CDR3 protein, CDR3 DNA. A D gene is named only where the DNA matches it firmly. Part of the rows lack a size; the others show once, few, many or a class for expanded clones.

. | TRBJ2-2 | TRBV7-9 | TRBD2 | CASSAGLAGVTGELFF | TGTGCCAGCAGCGCTGGACTAGCGGGGGTTACCGGGGAGCTGTTTTTT
once | TRBJ1-2 | TRBV30 | . | CAWSDSNYGYTF | TGTGCCTGGAGTGACTCTAACTATGGCTACACCTTC
few | TRBJ2-7 | TRBV11-3 | TRBD2 | CASSLAGGLYEQYF | TGTGCCAGCAGCTTAGCGGGGGGACTCTACGAGCAGTACTTC
. | TRBJ1-1 | TRBV5-1 | . | CASSSGQNTEAFF | TGCGCCAGCAGCTCCGGACAGAACACTGAAGCTTTCTTT
. | TRBJ1-4 | TRBV7-9 | . | CASSLGGGEKLFF | TGTGCCAGCAGCTTAGGGGGAGGTGAAAAACTGTTTTTT
. | TRBJ2-3 | TRBV18 | . | CASSTVKSTDTQYF | TGTGCCAGCTCAACCGTGAAAAGCACAGATACGCAGTATTTT
. | TRBJ1-1 | TRBV9 | . | CASSVEGTEAFF | TGTGCCAGCAGCGTAGAGGGCACTGAAGCTTTCTTT
. | TRBJ1-1 | TRBV5-1 | TRBD1 | CASSWGVTGSNTEAFF | TGCGCCAGCAGCTGGGGGGTGACAGGGAGTAACACTGAAGCTTTCTTT
few | TRBJ2-3 | TRBV2 | . | CATRGGPSTSTDTQYF | TGTGCCACGCGCGGGGGCCCCTCTACTAGCACAGATACGCAGTATTTT
. | TRBJ2-1 | TRBV5-1 | TRBD2 | CASSFFTSGDYNEQFF | TGCGCCAGCAGCTTCTTCACTAGCGGGGATTACAATGAGCAGTTCTTC
. | TRBJ2-7 | TRBV29-1 | TRBD1 | CSVEDRVYEQYF | TGCAGCGTAGAAGACAGGGTCTACGAGCAGTACTTC
. | TRBJ2-5 | TRBV19 | . | CASSIGRDFLETQYF | TGTGCCAGTAGTATTGGAAGGGATTTTCTGGAGACCCAGTACTTC
few | TRBJ2-7 | TRBV5-4 | TRBD2 | CASSLLHLIAGAYEQYF | TGTGCCAGCAGCTTACTGCACCTAATAGCGGGGGCCTACGAGCAGTACTTC
few | TRBJ1-1 | TRBV2 | . | CASSDESEAFF | TGTGCCAGCAGTGATGAATCTGAAGCTTTCTTT
. | TRBJ1-1 | TRBV5-6 | . | CASTDGGMNTETFF | TGTGCCAGCACGGACGGAGGGATGAACACTGAAACTTTCTTT
. | TRBJ1-1 | TRBV7-9 | TRBD1 | CASSLEDQGGTEAFF | TGTGCCAGCAGCTTAGAGGATCAGGGGGGCACTGAAGCTTTCTTT
. | TRBJ1-1 | TRBV5-4 | . | CASSLGKRNTEAFF | TGTGCCAGCAGCCTTGGGAAGCGGAACACTGAAGCTTTCTTT
. | TRBJ2-5 | TRBV10-3 | . | CAISEPTYSETQYF | TGTGCCATCAGTGAGCCGACATATTCTGAGACCCAGTACTTC
once | TRBJ1-3 | TRBV7-5 | . | CVRSPDKPSSGNTIYF | TGTGTCAGAAGCCCCGACAAACCGAGCTCTGGAAACACCATATATTTT
. | TRBJ2-3 | TRBV29-1 | TRBD2 | CSVEDPSSGGADTQYF | TGCAGCGTTGAAGATCCTTCCAGCGGGGGGGCAGATACGCAGTATTTT
many | TRBJ1-5 | TRBV4-1 | . | CASSWGENQPQHF | TGCGCCAGCAGCTGGGGAGAGAATCAGCCCCAGCATTTT
. | TRBJ2-7 | TRBV7-6 | TRBD2 | CASSFRTSGAREQYF | TGTGCCAGCAGCTTCAGGACTAGCGGGGCGCGAGAGCAGTACTTC
. | TRBJ2-5 | TRBV5-1 | . | CASSIQETQYF | TGCGCCAGCAGCATCCAAGAGACCCAGTACTTC
. | TRBJ1-1 | TRBV7-9 | . | CASSSRTALEAFF | TGTGCCAGCAGCTCTAGAACTGCTCTTGAAGCTTTCTTT
. | TRBJ1-4 | TRBV5-1 | . | CASSLDNYTPTNEKLFF | TGCGCCAGCAGCTTGGACAATTATACTCCAACTAATGAAAAACTGTTTTTT
. | TRBJ1-1 | TRBV19 | . | CASSIAGITEAFF | TGTGCCAGTAGTATAGCAGGGATCACTGAAGCTTTCTTT
medium-sized | TRBJ1-1 | TRBV9 | . | CASSVLLTFEGNTEAFF | TGTGCCAGCAGCGTACTACTAACATTTGAGGGCAACACTGAAGCTTTCTTT
. | TRBJ2-3 | TRBV7-9 | TRBD1 | CASSIYRGLTDTQYF | TGTGCCAGCAGCATATACAGGGGGTTGACAGATACGCAGTATTTT
few | TRBJ1-5 | TRBV7-9 | . | CASSLGRDGQPQHF | TGTGCCAGCAGCTTGGGCAGGGATGGACAGCCCCAGCATTTT
. | TRBJ2-3 | TRBV6-1 | . | CASMRGKGDTQYF | TGTGCCAGCATGAGGGGGAAGGGGGATACGCAGTATTTT
. | TRBJ2-7 | TRBV21-1 | . | CASSKEVANSENYEQYF | TGTGCCAGCAGCAAAGAAGTAGCGAATTCAGAAAACTACGAGCAGTACTTC
. | TRBJ1-3 | TRBV5-1 | TRBD1 | CASSLATGAVTGNTIYF | TGCGCCAGCAGCTTGGCCACAGGGGCCGTTACAGGAAACACCATATATTTT
. | TRBJ2-5 | TRBV21-1 | . | CASSKVPRVQETQYF | TGTGCCAGCAGCAAAGTACCCAGGGTCCAAGAGACCCAGTACTTC
. | TRBJ2-1 | TRBV5-4 | TRBD2 | CASSFRSGGNNEQFF | TGTGCCAGCAGCTTTCGATCGGGGGGAAACAATGAGCAGTTCTTC
once | TRBJ1-2 | TRBV4-1 | TRBD1 | CASSQEERISWQAGGYGYTF | TGCGCCAGCAGCCAAGAAGAGAGAATCTCGTGGCAGGCAGGGGGGTATGGCTACACCTTC
. | TRBJ1-4 | TRBV12-5 | . | CASAANEKLFF | TGTGCTAGTGCTGCTAATGAAAAACTGTTTTTT
. | TRBJ2-6 | TRBV5-4 | . | CASSLDRTGANVLTF | TGTGCCAGCAGCTTGGATCGGACGGGGGCCAACGTCCTGACTTTC
. | TRBJ1-4 | TRBV11-2 | . | CASSLLGTTNEKLFF | TGTGCCAGCAGCTTGTTGGGTACAACTAATGAAAAACTGTTTTTT
once | TRBJ1-1 | TRBV11-2 | . | CASSFATPPVNTEAFF | TGTGCCAGCAGCTTTGCTACCCCACCAGTGAACACTGAAGCTTTCTTT
. | TRBJ2-3 | TRBV15 | . | CATSPGADTQYF | TGTGCCACCAGCCCGGGCGCAGATACGCAGTATTTT
many | TRBJ1-2 | TRBV18 | . | CASSPGPGSGYTF | TGTGCCAGCTCACCAGGCCCGGGAAGTGGCTACACCTTC
few | TRBJ2-2 | TRBV5-4 | . | CASSSGTATNTGELFF | TGTGCCAGCAGCTCCGGGACGGCCACGAACACCGGGGAGCTGTTTTTT
. | TRBJ2-2 | TRBV4-1 | TRBD1 | CASSLDRRGELFF | TGCGCCAGCAGCCTGGACAGGCGAGGGGAGCTGTTTTTT
. | TRBJ1-2 | TRBV9 | TRBD1 | CASSVVTGTGYTF | TGTGCCAGCAGCGTAGTGACAGGGACTGGCTACACCTTC
. | TRBJ2-1 | TRBV9 | TRBD1 | CASSSRQGAKVDNEQFF | TGTGCCAGCAGCTCGAGACAGGGGGCGAAGGTTGACAATGAGCAGTTCTTC
. | TRBJ2-1 | TRBV20-1 | . | CSALAYNEQFF | TGCAGCGCCCTAGCCTACAATGAGCAGTTCTTC
many | TRBJ1-5 | TRBV2 | . | CASDGPSNRDDSNQPQHF | TGTGCCAGCGACGGGCCCTCCAACAGGGACGATAGCAATCAGCCCCAGCATTTT
. | TRBJ2-3 | TRBV4-1 | . | CASSKESLDGTDTQYF | TGCGCCAGCAGCAAAGAAAGTTTAGATGGCACAGATACGCAGTATTTT
. | TRBJ2-7 | TRBV18 | TRBD1 | CASSPRDSTYEQYF | TGTGCCAGCTCACCACGGGACAGCACCTACGAGCAGTACTTC
. | TRBJ1-5 | TRBV4-1 | . | CASSRGGNNQPQHF | TGCGCCAGCAGCCGAGGGGGGAACAATCAGCCCCAGCATTTT